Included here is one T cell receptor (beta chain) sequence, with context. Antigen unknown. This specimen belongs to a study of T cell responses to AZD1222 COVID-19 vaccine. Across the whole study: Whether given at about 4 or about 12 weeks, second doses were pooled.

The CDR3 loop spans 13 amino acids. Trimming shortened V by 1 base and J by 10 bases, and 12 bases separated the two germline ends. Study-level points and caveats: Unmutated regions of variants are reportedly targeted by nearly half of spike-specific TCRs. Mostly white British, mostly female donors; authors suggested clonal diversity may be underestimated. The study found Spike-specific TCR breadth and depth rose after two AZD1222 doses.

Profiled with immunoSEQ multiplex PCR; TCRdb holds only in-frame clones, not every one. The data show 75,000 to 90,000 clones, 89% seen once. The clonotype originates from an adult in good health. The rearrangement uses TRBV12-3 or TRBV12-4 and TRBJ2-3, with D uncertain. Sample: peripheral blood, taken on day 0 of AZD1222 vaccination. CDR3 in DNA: TGTGCCAGCAGTTTAGACTCGACTGGGGCGCAGTATTTT. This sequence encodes CASSLDSTGAQYF.